A single T cell receptor (beta chain) is shown here with its context. What it binds is not known. This record belongs to a study of shared clonotypes between healthy human individuals. Regarding the study as a whole: Incomplete sequencing of sorted subsets was indicated by rarefaction despite large depth.

The CDR3 runs 16 residues. Germline values: CDR1 KGHSH, CDR2 LQKENI. Trimming took 1 base from V and 4 from J; bases not matched to a gene: 6. The assay was immunoSEQ multiplex PCR, and TCRdb's table has in-frame clones only and misses some. The table shows roughly 2.5 million clones, with approximately 94% occurring only once. The chain combines TRBV18 with TRBJ2-1, with 8 nucleotides matching TRBD2. This sequence was found in a man aged 18 to 29 in good health. Specimen: naive CD4+ T cells sorted from blood. Stated subset: CD45RA+ positively selected. For the CDR3, the DNA is TGTGCCAGCTCACCACGATTAGCGGGGCGATACAATGAGCAGTTCTTC. Translation gives CASSPRLAGRYNEQFF.